What follows describes a single TCR beta chain. This entry is derived from a study of blood T cell repertoires in COVID-19. For the study at large: Acute and convalescent COVID-19 specimens originated in the United States, Italy and Spain. The cDNA or gDNA used as material had been derived from T cells, B-cell-depleted T cells, or PBMCs.

Per the original methods: Amplifying reference gene primers gave estimates of nucleated cell counts. Repertoires were generated with immunoSEQ multiplex PCR, while TCRdb's copy carries only in-frame clones and drops some. From that table come the V and J calls and clone size; the DNA was used to work out D and trimming. This sample has some 170,000 clones; around 82% occur once, and the top ten carry approximately 10%. The receptor was isolated from a man aged 60-69 years with active or convalescent COVID-19. The sequenced sample was peripheral blood.

The CDR3 is CASSFTGTATEQYF. DNA of the CDR3: TGTGCCAGCAGTTTTACCGGGACTGCTACCGAGCAGTACTTC. The rearrangement uses TRBV11-2 and TRBJ2-7, with a possible D match to TRBD2 (6 bases). Trimming pared 6 bases from V and 6 bases from J, leaving 18 bases between. Germline assignment: CDR1 SGHAT and CDR2 FQNNGV. The CDR3 totals 14 residues.